Listed here is a single TCR beta chain. The antigen is unknown. These data belong to a study of post-analysis software for immune sequencing data. The study, taken as a whole, reports: Controls' normalized Chao1 diversity significantly exceeded that of multiple sclerosis patients. Relative to controls, patients had about 5 TRBV segments at higher frequency, with TRBV5-6, TRBV5-1 and TRBV20-1 among these.

The V gene lost 7 bases and the J gene lost 7 bases, with 11 bases spanning the gap. Germline CDR1 reads MNHNY; CDR2 reads SVGAGI (reference sequence). This CDR3 has 12 amino acids. Unique molecular identifiers tagged the TCR beta cDNA libraries. A single record per CDR3 protein comes from TCRdb applying MiXCR to the PCR reads. Here the sample spans some 370,000 distinct CDR3 sequences, less than 35% being singletons. The rearrangement joins TRBV6-6 to TRBJ2-1; D call uncertain. The sequence derives from a girl under 18 with multiple sclerosis. Sequencing was performed on blood. The CDR3 DNA is TGTGCCAGCACTTTTGCCGGGAATGAGCAGTTCTTC. This gives the protein CASTFAGNEQFF.